This T cell receptor beta chain was captured by sequencing in a study of blood T cell repertoires in COVID-19. The wider study: The United States, Italy and Spain were the sources of the acute and convalescent COVID-19 samples. Sample material is recorded as cDNA or gDNA derived from T cells, B-cell-depleted T cells, or PBMCs.

The CDR3 runs to 20 residues. Only in-frame clones appear in the TCRdb table, and some are missing; sequencing was by immunoSEQ multiplex PCR. The sample shows about 170,000 clones, roughly 90% of them seen only once. The J gene is TRBJ1-2, the V gene TRBV7-5; the D call of TRBD1 is as the table states it, not checked on the DNA. TRBV7-5 is annotated as a pseudogene. This receptor was taken from a woman aged 50 to 60 with acute or convalescent COVID-19. The sample was peripheral blood. The CDR3 region has the DNA TGTGTCAGAAGCCATGCGGACAGGGACGGCCCCCTTGAGGTAGCCTATGGCTACACCTTC. This translates into CVRSHADRDGPLEVAYGYTF.